These 20 T cell receptor beta chains originate from one sample sequenced in a study of control samples from healthy donors and cancer patients. This table comes from immunoSEQ multiplex PCR, and its TCRdb copy is limited to in-frame clones, with some not included. The sample contains more than 95,000 clones, approximately 83% of which appear only once. The specimen was blood. These receptors originate from a woman between 50 and 59 years old in good health.

The sample holds a few counts of this clone. The J gene is TRBJ2-2, the V gene TRBV5-4, with TRBD2 identical over 8 bases. The germline gives CDR1 SGHNT, CDR2 YYREEE (reference sequence). The CDR3 has 16 residues. J was trimmed by 1 base and V by 2 bases; bases with no gene match: 4. CDR3 amino acids: CASSFPTSGNTGELFF. The CDR3 region has the DNA TGTGCCAGCAGCTTCCCTACTAGCGGGAACACCGGGGAGCTGTTTTTT.

The V and J genes are TRBV24-1 and TRBJ2-1; maybe TRBD2 (6 bases). Deletions cut 0 bases from V and 6 bases from J, with 8 bases between. The germline V gene encodes CDR1 KGHDR and CDR2 SFDVKD. The CDR3 length is 14 residues. The CDR3 protein is CATSDLRGSNEQFF. The CDR3 DNA reads as TGTGCCACCAGTGATTTGCGGGGGAGCAATGAGCAGTTCTTC.

V gene TRBV5-6 combines with J gene TRBJ1-1; D uncertain. The CDR3 spans 13 residues. Trimming removed 4 bases at V and 3 bases at J, with 10 bases between. CDR1 and CDR2 (germline): SGHDT, YYEEEE. The CDR3 nucleotides read TGTGCCAGCAGCCTCCCTTGGGACACTGAAGCTTTCTTT. It encodes CASSLPWDTEAFF.

This clone was detected once. The J gene is TRBJ1-1, the V gene TRBV3-1 (or the pseudogene TRBV3-2); 7 bases fit TRBD1. The CDR3 has 13 amino acids. Trimming removed 5 bases from V and 1 base from J; junction bases left unmatched: 1. Germline-derived CDR1 and CDR2 are LGHDT and YNNKEL (reference sequence). Here the CDR3 reads CASSWTGNTEAFF. The CDR3, as DNA: TGTGCCAGCAGCTGGACAGGGAACACTGAAGCTTTCTTT.

The chain links TRBV14 to TRBJ2-1; D is uncertain. V lost 1 base and J 7 bases, leaving 11 bases between the germline ends. Looked up from germline, CDR1 is SGHDN and CDR2 is FVKESK. There are 14 residues in the CDR3. CDR3 sequence: CASSQVTFVNEQFF. The DNA of the CDR3 is TGTGCCAGCAGCCAAGTGACCTTTGTTAATGAGCAGTTCTTC.

The V and J genes are TRBV27 and TRBJ2-1; 7 bases map to TRBD2. Per the germline V gene, CDR1 is MNHEY and CDR2 is SMNVEV (reference sequence). The trim removed 1 base at V and 0 bases at J, leaving 6 bases unmatched. CDR3 length: 17 residues. The CDR3 protein is CASSLFMGGSSYNEQFF. The CDR3 DNA follows: TGTGCCAGCAGTTTATTTATGGGGGGGAGCTCCTACAATGAGCAGTTCTTC.

This clone was recorded at least ten times. This chain joins TRBV15 and TRBJ1-2; tentatively, D is TRBD1 (5 bases). This CDR3 has 14 amino acids. Germline values: CDR1 LNHNV, CDR2 YYDKDF (reference sequence). V gave up 7 bases and J gave up 2 bases, with 14 bases separating them. CDR3 bases: TGTGCCACCACGGGGACGGGACTGAACTATGGCTACACCTTC. The encoded protein is CATTGTGLNYGYTF.

The V gene is TRBV9, the J gene TRBJ2-1; 7 nucleotides match TRBD1. Trimming at V came to 4 bases and at J to 5 bases, leaving 3 bases not matched to a gene. The V gene's germline CDR1 is SGDLS and CDR2 YYNGEE. The CDR3 is 13 residues long. The CDR3 here is CASSPDRDNEQFF. The CDR3, as DNA: TGTGCCAGCAGCCCAGACAGGGACAATGAGCAGTTCTTC.

V is TRBV7-2 and J is TRBJ1-1; D is perhaps TRBD1 (5 bases). In germline, CDR1 is SGHTA, CDR2 FQGNSA. The CDR3 is 14 residues long. V shed 1 base and J shed 6 bases, with 12 bases lying between them. CDR3 protein: CASSLGLSGAEAFF. CDR3 sequence (DNA): TGTGCCAGCAGCTTAGGGCTTTCGGGGGCTGAAGCTTTCTTT.

CDR3 residues: CAIRAEENQPQHF. As DNA, the CDR3 is TGTGCCATCAGGGCCGAGGAGAATCAGCCCCAGCATTTT. V usage is TRBV10-3 and J usage is TRBJ1-5, with D uncertain. This CDR3 spans 13 amino acids. Trimming removed 6 bases from V and 4 bases from J, with 10 bases in between. The germline gives CDR1 ENHRY, CDR2 SYGVKD.

The chain is built from TRBV30 and TRBJ1-2, with D hard to call. Germline loops: CDR1 GTSNPN, CDR2 SVGIG (reference sequence). The CDR3 contains 12 residues. V lost 4 bases and J lost 8, with 14 bases in between. CDR3 region: CAWTPDTRGYTF. The CDR3 coding sequence is TGTGCCTGGACACCCGACACGAGGGGCTACACCTTC. The complete variable domain, with remaining parts taken from reference TRBV30 and TRBJ1-2, reads SQTIHQWPATLVQPVGSPLSLECTVEGTSNPNLYWYRQAAGRGLQLLFYSVGIGQISSEVPQNLSASRPQDRQFILSSKKLLLSDSGFYLCAWTPDTRGYTFGSGTRLTVV.

V gene TRBV20-1 combines with J gene TRBJ1-2, with TRBD1 matching 8 bases. Germline V gene lookup returns CDR1 DFQATT and CDR2 SNEGSKA (reference sequence). The CDR3 is 16 amino acids. With V trimmed by 3 bases and J by 4 bases, 13 bases remained unmatched. This CDR3 is CSASEPGGLTSYGYTF. The CDR3 nucleotides are TGCAGTGCTAGTGAGCCAGGGGGCCTAACAAGCTATGGCTACACCTTC.

This chain joins TRBV9 and TRBJ2-7; D unresolved. The CDR3 covers 16 residues. From germline, CDR1 is SGDLS and CDR2 YYNGEE. Trimming removed 3 bases at V and 2 bases at J, with 18 bases between. This CDR3 reads CASSASSWATTYEQYF. The CDR3 nucleotides are TGTGCCAGCAGCGCGAGCTCATGGGCCACAACCTACGAGCAGTACTTC.

This clone has just one count. This chain uses TRBV3-1 (or the pseudogene TRBV3-2) with TRBJ2-3; D is undetermined. The CDR3 has 13 amino acids. V lost 2 bases and J lost 4, with 7 bases in between. Germline CDR1 LGHDT, CDR2 YNNKEL (reference sequence). The CDR3 region is CASSQNQADTQYF. CDR3 DNA sequence: TGTGCCAGCAGCCAAAATCAAGCAGATACGCAGTATTTT.

The gene calls are TRBV7-2 and TRBJ2-7, with 8 bases fitting TRBD1. Germline CDR1 and CDR2: SGHTA and FQGNSA. After removal of 1 base from V and 5 bases from J, the junction contained 7 bases not matched to a gene. The CDR3 extends over 15 amino acids. CDR3: CASSLGFRGRHEQYF. CDR3 in DNA: TGTGCCAGCAGCTTAGGGTTCAGGGGGCGTCACGAGCAGTACTTC.

This clone occurred once. The rearrangement joins TRBV19 to TRBJ2-1; the D gene is possibly TRBD2 (6 bases). This CDR3 contains 13 residues. Germline loops: CDR1 LNHDA, CDR2 SQIVND (reference sequence). Trimming shortened V by 6 bases and J by 8 bases, and 14 bases separated the two germline ends. CDR3 sequence: CASRFGSTYEQFF. The CDR3 DNA follows: TGTGCCAGTAGGTTCGGGAGTACGTATGAGCAGTTCTTC.

CDR3 residues: CASSVGTPTGDGYTF. The DNA for the CDR3 is TGTGCCAGCAGCGTAGGGACACCCACGGGGGATGGCTACACCTTC. The rearrangement uses TRBV9 and TRBJ1-2; a possible D gene is TRBD1 (5 bases). Trimming removed 0 bases from V and 6 bases from J, with 15 bases in between. Germline CDR1 SGDLS, CDR2 YYNGEE. The CDR3 spans 15 residues.

The chain carries TRBV7-3 and TRBJ1-1; TRBD1 matches 8 bases. The CDR3 has 14 amino acids. Germline V lookup: CDR1 SGHTA, CDR2 FQGTGA. V shed 3 bases and J 0 bases; nucleotides not matched to a gene: 0. This CDR3 reads CASSLDRVNTEAFF. The DNA of the CDR3 is TGTGCCAGCAGCTTGGACAGGGTGAACACTGAAGCTTTCTTT.

The chain employs TRBV9 and TRBJ1-3, with D possibly TRBD1 on 6 matching bases. V dropped 4 bases and J dropped 0 bases, with 20 bases sitting between them. Germline CDR1 SGDLS, CDR2 YYNGEE. CDR3 length: 18 residues. The CDR3: CASSLGVGQSFSGNTIYF. The CDR3 DNA reads as TGTGCCAGCAGCCTAGGGGTCGGACAGTCTTTCTCTGGAAACACCATATATTTT.

Only one count was recorded for this clone. The chain joins TRBV28 to TRBJ2-1; 9 bases line up with TRBD2. The length of the CDR3 is 17 residues. Trimming cost V 4 bases and J 6 bases; bases outside gene matches: 13. Germline V lookup: CDR1 MDHEN, CDR2 SYDVKM. The CDR3 nucleotides read TGTGCCAGCAGTTCTGGAGGGGCTAGCGGGAAAAGCAATGAGCAGTTCTTC. Amino acid sequence: CASSSGGASGKSNEQFF.